This T cell receptor (beta chain) comes out of a study of response to subunit inactivated influenza vaccine. TCRdb re-derived calls from the RT-PCR reads in MiXCR, one entry per CDR3 protein. The sample includes some 500,000 distinct CDR3 sequences, 16% seen only once; the top ten take 3% to 3.5%. This clonotype was observed at least ten times. Its antigen is currently unknown. Germline V gene sequence: CDR1 SGDLS, CDR2 YYNGEE. The CDR3 has 14 residues. Trimming shortened V by 0 bases and J by 0 bases, and 4 bases separated the two germline ends. Findings and caveats of the study: It was suggested by the authors that few new T cells are recruited by each seasonal influenza vaccination.

This receptor was identified in a man between 50 and 69 years old who received an inactivated influenza vaccine. Sequences were derived from CD4+ T cells sorted from PBMCs, sampled less than 30 months after vaccination. This chain uses TRBV9 with TRBJ1-3; D gene uncertain. The CDR3 here is CASSVDSSGNTIYF. CDR3 nucleotide sequence: TGTGCCAGCAGCGTAGACAGCTCTGGAAACACCATATATTTT.